This is a list of T cell receptor beta chains from one sample in a study of Graves' ophthalmopathy and Graves' hyperthyroidism. TCRdb passed the multiplex PCR reads through MiXCR, listing each CDR3 protein once. Here the sample spans about 1.2 million distinct CDR3 sequences, less than 45% being singletons. The sequencing input was peripheral blood or thyroid tissue (not recorded which). The receptors stem from an adult man with Graves' hyperthyroidism. Each CDR3 is given with its conserved first and last residue. D genes are given only for firm matches. Where a row states a size, it is once, few, many or the class of an expanded clone; other rows omit it.

>TRBJ1-2|TRBD1|many|TRBV5-1
TGCGCCAGCAGCAGAACAGGGGGCGCGGGGGATGGCTACACCTTC
CASSRTGGAGDGYTF
>TRBJ2-2|TRBD2|NA|TRBV7-3
TGTGCCAGCAGTGCGACTAGCGGGAGGGCCCCGACCGGGGAGCTGTTTTTT
CASSATSGRAPTGELFF
>TRBJ1-1|NA|many|TRBV20-1
TGCAGTGCTAGAGTCAGTAAGGGCACTGAAGCTTTCTTT
CSARVSKGTEAFF
>TRBJ1-3|NA|few|TRBV30
TGTGCCTGGAGTGTTAGAGGGATGAACACCATATATTTT
CAWSVRGMNTIYF
>TRBJ1-2|TRBD1|many|TRBV6-6
TGTGCCAGCAGCCGGGACAGGAGTCTTTCTAACTATGGCTACACCTTC
CASSRDRSLSNYGYTF
>TRBJ1-4|TRBD1|NA|TRBV29-1
TGCAGCGTTGGAGGACAGGGGGATGAAAAACTGTTTTTT
CSVGGQGDEKLFF
>TRBJ1-2|NA|many|TRBV7-2
TGTGCCAGCAGCTTCGACAGTGTAAACTATGGCTACACCTTC
CASSFDSVNYGYTF
>TRBJ2-7|TRBD1|many|TRBV29-1
TGCAGCGTTGAAGATACGGACAGGGGCTACGAGCAGTACTTC
CSVEDTDRGYEQYF
>TRBJ2-2|NA|NA|TRBV7-2
TGTGCCAGCAGCGAGTCAGGTGACACCGGGGAGCTGTTTTTT
CASSESGDTGELFF
>TRBJ1-1|TRBD1|many|TRBV7-2
TGTGCCAGCAGCACCGGACAGGTGGGCACTGAAGCTTTCTTT
CASSTGQVGTEAFF
>TRBJ1-5|NA|NA|TRBV30
TGTGCCTGGAGTGTACGATCGGGTCAGCCCCAGCATTTT
CAWSVRSGQPQHF
>TRBJ1-6|NA|many|TRBV14
TGTGCCAGCAGCCAAGAAATTCGGGGCCCAAATTCACCCCTCCACTTT
CASSQEIRGPNSPLHF
>TRBJ1-2|NA|NA|TRBV7-8
TGTGCCAGCAGCCCCTCCACCTTC
CASSPSTF
>TRBJ1-5|TRBD1|many|TRBV6-1
TGTGCCACAGCACTAGGGGGCTCAGGCAATCAGCCCCAGCATTTT
CATALGGSGNQPQHF
>TRBJ2-7|NA|NA|TRBV15
TGTGCCACCAGCAGCTTATTGCCAGGGCCTTACGAGCAGTACTTC
CATSSLLPGPYEQYF
>TRBJ2-5|TRBD2|NA|TRBV20-1
TGCAGTGCTAGAGATAGCGGGGTACAAGAGACCCAGTACTTC
CSARDSGVQETQYF
>TRBJ1-1|NA|NA|TRBV28
TGTGCCAGCATTTCCAGAGGGCGGAAATGCACTGAAGCTTTCTTT
CASISRGRKCTEAFF